A single sample is the source of the 14 T cell receptor beta chains below, sequenced in a study of shared clonotypes between healthy human individuals. Libraries were prepared by immunoSEQ multiplex PCR; TCRdb keeps only in-frame clonotypes and omits some of them. The profile shows 1.6 million or so clones, approximately 96% of them singletons. The sequenced sample consisted of naive CD4+ T cells sorted from blood. Subset here: CD45RA+ positively selected. These receptors were collected from a man aged 30 to 45 in good health.

The genes are TRBV4-3 and TRBJ1-1, with D possibly matching TRBD1 (6 bases). V was shortened by 2 bases and J by 5 bases, with 24 bases between the two germline ends. The germline gives CDR1 LGHNA, CDR2 YSLEER. This CDR3 is 18 amino acids long. This chain's CDR3 is CASSQTHVRAGAGTEAFF. CDR3 sequence (DNA): TGCGCCAGCAGCCAAACCCATGTCCGGGCAGGGGCGGGGACTGAAGCTTTCTTT.

V and J are TRBV9 and TRBJ2-5; TRBD2 matches 10 bases. The CDR3 contains 16 residues. The germline V gene has CDR1 SGDLS and CDR2 YYNGEE. The junction had 6 bases not matched to a gene; V was cut back by 0 bases and J by 4 bases. The CDR3 here is CASSVALAGDRETQYF. The CDR3 DNA sequence: TGTGCCAGCAGCGTAGCCCTAGCGGGAGATAGAGAGACCCAGTACTTC.

The chain uses TRBV18 and TRBJ2-7; no clear D. Trimming took 3 bases from V and 0 from J, leaving 15 bases between them. There are 16 residues in the CDR3. Per germline, CDR1 KGHSH and CDR2 LQKENI. The CDR3 DNA follows: TGTGCCAGCTCACCTCTTCGGGTGGATGGCTCCTACGAGCAGTACTTC. This sequence encodes CASSPLRVDGSYEQYF.

The chain links TRBV5-6 to TRBJ2-4, with D possibly being TRBD2 (5 bases). Trimming pared 4 bases from V and 0 bases from J, leaving 11 bases between. From germline, CDR1 is SGHDT and CDR2 YYEEEE. CDR3 length equals 15 residues. CDR3 bases: TGTGCCAGCAGCCCTAGGAGGCTAGCCAAAAACATTCAGTACTTC. It codes for CASSPRRLAKNIQYF.

The CDR3 is CASSAWNGGNGTKNIQYF. CDR3 DNA sequence: TGTGCCAGCAGCGCGTGGAATGGGGGAAATGGAACCAAAAACATTCAGTACTTC. This chain joins TRBV7-9 and TRBJ2-4; the D gene could be TRBD1 or TRBD2 (5 bases each). Per germline, CDR1 SEHNR and CDR2 FQNEAQ (reference sequence). Trimming stripped 5 bases from V and 2 bases from J, with 22 bases between. The CDR3 is 18 residues long.

The genes are TRBV28 and TRBJ2-5; TRBD1 is a possible D gene (5 bases). V was clipped by 2 bases and J by 13 bases, with 20 bases between them. Germline CDR1 reads MDHEN; CDR2 reads SYDVKM. This CDR3 region has 14 residues. The chain's CDR3 is CASSLRLSGAAPYF. As DNA, the CDR3 is TGTGCCAGCAGTTTAAGGCTTAGTGGGGCAGCCCCGTACTTC.

The rearrangement joins TRBV7-2 to TRBJ1-4; D remains ambiguous. Germline V lookup: CDR1 SGHTA, CDR2 FQGNSA. The CDR3 runs to 17 residues. V lost 2 bases, J lost 3 bases, and 16 bases lay in between. CDR3 coding DNA: TGTGCCAGCAGCTTATTAGGCTTCCAGGACGCTAATGAAAAACTGTTTTTT. This encodes CASSLLGFQDANEKLFF.

The J gene is TRBJ1-4, the V gene TRBV5-1; no firm D call. V dropped 4 bases and J dropped 4 bases, with 8 bases sitting between them. The CDR3 is made up of 13 amino acids. CDR1 and CDR2 from the germline V gene are SGHRS and YFSETQ. The CDR3 bases are TGCGCCAGCAGCGTGGGGAATAATGAAAAACTGTTTTTT. Residues: CASSVGNNEKLFF.

The chain joins TRBV4-3 to TRBJ2-3, with a possible D match to TRBD2 (7 bases). CDR1 is LGHNA, CDR2 YSLEER, per germline. The V gene lost 1 base and the J gene lost 4 bases, with 18 bases spanning the gap. This CDR3 comprises 17 residues. The CDR3 region has the DNA TGCGCCAGCAGCCAAGTGGAGGGGGGGGCAGTCGCAGATACGCAGTATTTT. This codes for CASSQVEGGAVADTQYF.

This chain connects TRBV13 to TRBJ1-5; D is uncertain. Germline loops: CDR1 PRHDT, CDR2 FYEKMQ (reference sequence). Deletions cut 5 bases from V and 3 bases from J, with 17 bases between. The CDR3 is 16 amino acids. This chain's CDR3 is CASSLGANNYNQPQHF. The CDR3, as DNA: TGTGCCAGCAGCCTGGGTGCAAACAACTACAATCAGCCCCAGCATTTT.

The chain is built from TRBV27 and TRBJ1-2; 8 bases are a match to TRBD1. V gave up 2 bases and J gave up 4 bases; unmatched junction bases: 3. The CDR3 covers 14 residues. In germline, CDR1 is MNHEY, CDR2 SMNVEV (reference sequence). This chain's CDR3 is CASSLTDRGYGYTF. CDR3 coding DNA: TGTGCCAGCAGTTTAACCGACAGGGGCTATGGCTACACCTTC.

The J gene is TRBJ1-3, the V gene TRBV9; D remains ambiguous. The CDR3 runs 13 residues. Germline CDR1 is SGDLS and CDR2 is YYNGEE. Trimming stripped 3 bases from V and 0 bases from J, with 4 bases between. CDR3 region: CASSEYSGNTIYF. The CDR3 DNA sequence: TGTGCCAGCAGCGAATACTCTGGAAACACCATATATTTT.

The chain links TRBV10-3 to TRBJ2-2; D call uncertain. The CDR3 runs to 17 residues. The V and J ends lost 3 bases and 1 base respectively, with 15 bases between them. The germline CDR1 and CDR2 sequences are ENHRY and SYGVKD. The CDR3 reads CAISDMKGWLNTGELFF. The CDR3 nucleotides are TGTGCCATCAGTGATATGAAGGGTTGGTTGAACACCGGGGAGCTGTTTTTT.

This clone was detected once. The gene calls are TRBV7-9 and TRBJ2-5; no clear D gene. Per germline, CDR1 SEHNR and CDR2 FQNEAQ (reference sequence). This CDR3 is built from 14 residues. Trimming removed 5 bases from V and 0 bases from J, with 10 bases in between. The CDR3 sequence is CASSPSGHQETQYF. CDR3 coding DNA: TGTGCCAGCAGCCCAAGTGGACACCAAGAGACCCAGTACTTC.